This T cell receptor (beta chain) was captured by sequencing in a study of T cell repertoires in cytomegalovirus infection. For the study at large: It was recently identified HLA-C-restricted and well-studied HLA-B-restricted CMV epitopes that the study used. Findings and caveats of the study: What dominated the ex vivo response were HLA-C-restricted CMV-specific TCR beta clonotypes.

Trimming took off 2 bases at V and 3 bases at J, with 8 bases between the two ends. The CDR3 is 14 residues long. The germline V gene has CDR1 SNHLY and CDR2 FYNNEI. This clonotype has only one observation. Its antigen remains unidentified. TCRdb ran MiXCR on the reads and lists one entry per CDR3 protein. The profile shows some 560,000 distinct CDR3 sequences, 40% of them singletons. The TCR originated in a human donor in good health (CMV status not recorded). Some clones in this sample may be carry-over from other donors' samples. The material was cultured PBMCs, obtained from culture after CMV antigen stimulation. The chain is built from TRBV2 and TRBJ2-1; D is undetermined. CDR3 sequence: CASSEWMGYNEQFF. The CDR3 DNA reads TGTGCCAGCAGTGAATGGATGGGCTACAATGAGCAGTTCTTC. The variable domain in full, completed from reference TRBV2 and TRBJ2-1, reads EPEVTQTPSHQVTQMGQEVILRCVPISNHLYFYWYRQILGQKVEFLVSFYNNEISEKSEIFDDQFSVERPDGSNFTLKIRSTKLEDSAMYFCASSEWMGYNEQFFGPGTRLTVL.